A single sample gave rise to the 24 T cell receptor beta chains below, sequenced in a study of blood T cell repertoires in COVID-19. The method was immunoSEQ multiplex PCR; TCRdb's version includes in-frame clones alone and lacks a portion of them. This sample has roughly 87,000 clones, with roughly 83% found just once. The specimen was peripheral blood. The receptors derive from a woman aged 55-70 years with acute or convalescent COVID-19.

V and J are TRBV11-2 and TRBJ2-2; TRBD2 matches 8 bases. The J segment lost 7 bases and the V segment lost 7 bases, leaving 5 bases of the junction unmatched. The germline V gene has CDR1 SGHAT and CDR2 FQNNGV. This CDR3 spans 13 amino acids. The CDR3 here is CASNPGGNGELFF. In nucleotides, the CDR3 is TGTGCCAGCAACCCGGGGGGGAACGGGGAGCTGTTTTTT.

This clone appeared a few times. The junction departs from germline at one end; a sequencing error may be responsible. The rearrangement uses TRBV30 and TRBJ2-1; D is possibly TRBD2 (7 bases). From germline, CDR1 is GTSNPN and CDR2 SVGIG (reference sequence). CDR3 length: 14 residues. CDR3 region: CAWLRGRGIGGQIF. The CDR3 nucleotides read TGTGCCTGGCTGCGGGGGCGCGGGATAGGTGGGCAGATCTTC.

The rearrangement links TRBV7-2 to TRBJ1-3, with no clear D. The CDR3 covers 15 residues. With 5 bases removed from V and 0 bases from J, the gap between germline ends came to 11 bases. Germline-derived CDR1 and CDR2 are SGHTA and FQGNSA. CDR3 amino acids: CASSQTLSSGNTIYF. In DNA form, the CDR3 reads TGTGCCAGCAGCCAAACCCTTAGCTCTGGAAACACCATATATTTT.

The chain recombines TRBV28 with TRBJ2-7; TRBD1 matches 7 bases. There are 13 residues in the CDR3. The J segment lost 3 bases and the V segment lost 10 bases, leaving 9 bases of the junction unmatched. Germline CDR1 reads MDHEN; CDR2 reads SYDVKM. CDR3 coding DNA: TGTGCCACCTATAGACAGGGATACTACGAGCAGTACTTC. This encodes CATYRQGYYEQYF.

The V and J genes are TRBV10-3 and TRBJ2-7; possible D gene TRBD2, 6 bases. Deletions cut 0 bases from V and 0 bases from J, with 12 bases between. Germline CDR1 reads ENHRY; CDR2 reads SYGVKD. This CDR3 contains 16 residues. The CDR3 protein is CAISESVAGSSYEQYF. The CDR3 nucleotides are TGTGCCATCAGTGAGTCTGTCGCGGGGAGCTCCTACGAGCAGTACTTC.

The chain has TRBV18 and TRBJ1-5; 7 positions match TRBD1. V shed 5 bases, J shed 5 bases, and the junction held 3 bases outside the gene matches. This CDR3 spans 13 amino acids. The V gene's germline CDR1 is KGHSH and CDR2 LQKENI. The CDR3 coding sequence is TGTGCCAGCTCAAAAACAGGGGATCAGCCCCAGCATTTT. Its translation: CASSKTGDQPQHF.

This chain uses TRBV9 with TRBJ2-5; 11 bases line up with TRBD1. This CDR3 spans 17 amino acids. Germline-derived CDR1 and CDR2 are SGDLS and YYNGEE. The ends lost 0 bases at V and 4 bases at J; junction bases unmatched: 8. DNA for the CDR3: TGTGCCAGCAGCGTAGAGGGCCGGACAGGGGGCGTAGAGACCCAGTACTTC. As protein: CASSVEGRTGGVETQYF.

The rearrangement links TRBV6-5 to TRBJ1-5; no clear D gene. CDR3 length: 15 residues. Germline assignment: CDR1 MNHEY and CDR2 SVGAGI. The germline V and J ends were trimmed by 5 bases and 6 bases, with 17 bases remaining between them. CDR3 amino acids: CASSTEGSMGQPQHF. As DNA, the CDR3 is TGTGCCAGCAGTACAGAGGGAAGTATGGGTCAGCCCCAGCATTTT.

The CDR3 here is CASSVVGDNTQYF. The CDR3 DNA reads TGCGCCAGCAGCGTGGTGGGGGACAATACGCAGTATTTT. V gene TRBV5-1 combines with J gene TRBJ2-3; possible D gene TRBD1, 6 bases. V was clipped by 4 bases and J by 7 bases, with 13 bases between them. CDR3 length: 13 residues. The germline gives CDR1 SGHRS, CDR2 YFSETQ.

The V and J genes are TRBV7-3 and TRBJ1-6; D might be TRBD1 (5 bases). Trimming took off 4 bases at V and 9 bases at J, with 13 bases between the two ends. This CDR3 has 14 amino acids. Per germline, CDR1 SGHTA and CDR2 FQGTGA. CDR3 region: CASSSGLGGSPLHF. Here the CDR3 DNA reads TGTGCCAGCAGCTCAGGGTTAGGTGGTTCACCCCTCCACTTT.

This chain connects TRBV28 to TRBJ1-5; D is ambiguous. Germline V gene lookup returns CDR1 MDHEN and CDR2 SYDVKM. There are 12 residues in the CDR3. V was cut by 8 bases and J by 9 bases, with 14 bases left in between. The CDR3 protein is CASSPGPTPQHF. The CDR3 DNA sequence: TGTGCCAGCTCCCCTGGGCCCACGCCCCAGCATTTT.

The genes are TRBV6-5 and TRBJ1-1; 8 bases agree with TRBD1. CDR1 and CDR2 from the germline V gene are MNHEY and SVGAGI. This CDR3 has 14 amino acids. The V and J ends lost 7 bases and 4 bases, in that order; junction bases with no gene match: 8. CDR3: CASIATGVSTEAFF. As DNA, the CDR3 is TGTGCCAGCATCGCGACAGGGGTGAGCACTGAAGCTTTCTTT.

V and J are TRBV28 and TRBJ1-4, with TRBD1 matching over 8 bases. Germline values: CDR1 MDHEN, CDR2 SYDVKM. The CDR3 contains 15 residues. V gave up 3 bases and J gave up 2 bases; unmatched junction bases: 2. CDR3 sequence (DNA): TGTGCCAGCAGTTTGACAGGGGTGACTAATGAAAAACTGTTTTTT. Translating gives CASSLTGVTNEKLFF.

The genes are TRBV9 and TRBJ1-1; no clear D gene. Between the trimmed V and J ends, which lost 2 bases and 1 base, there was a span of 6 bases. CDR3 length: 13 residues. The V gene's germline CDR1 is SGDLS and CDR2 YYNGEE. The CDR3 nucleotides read TGTGCCAGCAGCGTTTCAGGGAACACTGAAGCTTTCTTT. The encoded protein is CASSVSGNTEAFF.

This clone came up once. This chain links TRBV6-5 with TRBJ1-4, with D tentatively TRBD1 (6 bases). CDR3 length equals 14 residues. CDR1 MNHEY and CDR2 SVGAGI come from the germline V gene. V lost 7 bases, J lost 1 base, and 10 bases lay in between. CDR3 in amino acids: CASKEDRTNEKLFF. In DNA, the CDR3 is TGTGCCAGCAAAGAGGACAGAACTAATGAAAAACTGTTTTTT.

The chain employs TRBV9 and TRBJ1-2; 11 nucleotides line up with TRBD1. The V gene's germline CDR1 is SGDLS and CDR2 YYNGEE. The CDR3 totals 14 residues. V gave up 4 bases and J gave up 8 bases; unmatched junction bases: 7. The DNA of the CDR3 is TGTGCCAGCAGCCAGGGACAGGGGGGACGAGGCTACACCTTC. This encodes CASSQGQGGRGYTF.

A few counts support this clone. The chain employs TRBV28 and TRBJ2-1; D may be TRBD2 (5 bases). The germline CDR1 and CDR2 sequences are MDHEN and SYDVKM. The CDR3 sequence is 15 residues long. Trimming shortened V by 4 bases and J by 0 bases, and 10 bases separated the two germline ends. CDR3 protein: CASSSSGLSYNEQFF. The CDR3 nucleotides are TGTGCCAGCAGTTCCAGCGGCCTCTCCTACAATGAGCAGTTCTTC.

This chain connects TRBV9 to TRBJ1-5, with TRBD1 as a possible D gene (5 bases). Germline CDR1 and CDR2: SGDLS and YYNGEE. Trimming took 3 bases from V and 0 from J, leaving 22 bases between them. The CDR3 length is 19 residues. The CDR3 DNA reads TGTGCCAGCAGCGGCACCAGGGAACCTTTACCTCATAGCAATCAGCCCCAGCATTTT. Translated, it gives CASSGTREPLPHSNQPQHF.

The CDR3 region has the DNA TGTGCCACCAGTGAGTGGGACAGCAAGAACTACGAGCAGTACTTC. It yields the protein CATSEWDSKNYEQYF. The V call is TRBV24-1, the J call TRBJ2-7, with TRBD1 identical over 7 bases. The CDR3 contains 15 residues. Germline loops: CDR1 KGHDR, CDR2 SFDVKD. V trimming: 4 bases; J trimming: 3 bases; junction bases outside the gene matches: 8.

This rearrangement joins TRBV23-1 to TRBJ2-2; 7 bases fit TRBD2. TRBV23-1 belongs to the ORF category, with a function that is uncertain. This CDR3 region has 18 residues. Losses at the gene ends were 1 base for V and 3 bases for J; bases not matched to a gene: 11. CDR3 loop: CASSQLGREGGDTGELFF. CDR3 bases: TGCGCCAGCAGTCAATTAGGCAGGGAGGGAGGCGACACCGGGGAGCTGTTTTTT.

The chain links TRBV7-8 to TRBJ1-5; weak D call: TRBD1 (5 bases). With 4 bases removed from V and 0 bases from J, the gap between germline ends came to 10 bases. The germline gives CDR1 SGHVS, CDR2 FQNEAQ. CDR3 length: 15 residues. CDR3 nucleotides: TGTGCCAGCAGCTCGGAGGGGAATAGCAATCAGCCCCAGCATTTT. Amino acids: CASSSEGNSNQPQHF.

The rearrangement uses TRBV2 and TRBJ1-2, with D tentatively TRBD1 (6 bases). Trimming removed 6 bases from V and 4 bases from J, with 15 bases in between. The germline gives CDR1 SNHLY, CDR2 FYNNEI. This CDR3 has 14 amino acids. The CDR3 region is CASRRDIDRYGYTF. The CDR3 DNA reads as TGTGCCAGCAGAAGGGACATAGACCGCTATGGCTACACCTTC.

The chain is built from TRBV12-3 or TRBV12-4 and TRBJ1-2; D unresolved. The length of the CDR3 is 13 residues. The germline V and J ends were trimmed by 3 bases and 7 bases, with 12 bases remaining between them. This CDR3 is CASSFNLNPGYTF. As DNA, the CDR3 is TGTGCCAGCAGTTTTAATCTAAATCCTGGCTACACCTTC.

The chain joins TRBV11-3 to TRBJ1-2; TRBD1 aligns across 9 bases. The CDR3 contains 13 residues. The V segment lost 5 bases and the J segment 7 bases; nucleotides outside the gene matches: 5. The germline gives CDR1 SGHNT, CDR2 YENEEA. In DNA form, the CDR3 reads TGTGCCAGCAGCCTGGGACAGGGTGCTGGCTACACCTTC. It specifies CASSLGQGAGYTF.